This T cell receptor beta chain was documented in a study of shared clonotypes between healthy human individuals. This clone has only a few counts. Other nucleotide sequences from this sample produce the same CDR3. Germline-derived CDR1 and CDR2 are MDHEN and SYDVKM. The CDR3 is 13 amino acids. Trimming pared 2 bases from V and 5 bases from J, leaving 6 bases between. Some clones are missing from TCRdb's copy, which holds only in-frame ones; the method was immunoSEQ multiplex PCR. Of 2 million to 2.5 million clones listed, more than 85% are singletons. Sequencing was performed on naive CD4+ T cells from PBMCs. Described subset: CD45RA+ positively selected. The TCR was taken from a man aged 18 to 30 in good health. Some clones in this sample may be carry-over from other donors' samples. The gene calls are TRBV28 and TRBJ2-2; D might be TRBD1 or TRBD2, each matching 5 bases. The CDR3 DNA reads TGTGCCAGCAGTTTAGGGGGAACCGGGGAGCTGTTTTTT. Translating gives CASSLGGTGELFF. Full variable domain (remainder filled in from reference TRBV28 and TRBJ2-2): DVKVTQSSRYLVKRTGEKVFLECVQDMDHENMFWYRQDPGLGLRLIYFSYDVKMKEKGDIPEGYSVSREKKERFSLILESASTNQTSMYLCASSLGGTGELFFGEGSRLTVL.